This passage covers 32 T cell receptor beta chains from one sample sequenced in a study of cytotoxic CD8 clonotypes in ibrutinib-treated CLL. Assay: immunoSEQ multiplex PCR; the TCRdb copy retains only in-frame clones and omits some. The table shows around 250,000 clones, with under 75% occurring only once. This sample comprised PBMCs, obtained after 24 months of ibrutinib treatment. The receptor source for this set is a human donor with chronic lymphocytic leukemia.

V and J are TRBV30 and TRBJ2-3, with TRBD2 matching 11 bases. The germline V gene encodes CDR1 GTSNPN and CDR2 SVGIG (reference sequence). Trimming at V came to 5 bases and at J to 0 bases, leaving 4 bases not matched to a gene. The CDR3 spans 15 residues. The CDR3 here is CAWSGLADSTDTQYF. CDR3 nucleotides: TGTGCCTGGTCGGGACTAGCGGACAGCACAGATACGCAGTATTTT.

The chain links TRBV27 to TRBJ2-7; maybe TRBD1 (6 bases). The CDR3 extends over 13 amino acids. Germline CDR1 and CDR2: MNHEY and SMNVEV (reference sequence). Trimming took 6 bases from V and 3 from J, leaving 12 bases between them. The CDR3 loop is CASSPDRGYEQYF. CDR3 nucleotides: TGTGCCAGCAGCCCGGACAGAGGCTACGAGCAGTACTTC.

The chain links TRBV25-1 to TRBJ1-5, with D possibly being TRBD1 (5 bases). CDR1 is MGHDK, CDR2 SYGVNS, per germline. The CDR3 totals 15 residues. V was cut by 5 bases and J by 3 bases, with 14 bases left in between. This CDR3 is CASSKADTDNQPQHF. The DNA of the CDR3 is TGTGCCAGCAGTAAGGCGGACACCGACAATCAGCCCCAGCATTTT.

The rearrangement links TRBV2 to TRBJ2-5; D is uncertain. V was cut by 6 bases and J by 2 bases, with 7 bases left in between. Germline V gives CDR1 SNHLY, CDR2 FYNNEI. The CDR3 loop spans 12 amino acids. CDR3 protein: CASRGIQETQYF. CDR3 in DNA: TGTGCCAGCAGGGGTATTCAAGAGACCCAGTACTTC.

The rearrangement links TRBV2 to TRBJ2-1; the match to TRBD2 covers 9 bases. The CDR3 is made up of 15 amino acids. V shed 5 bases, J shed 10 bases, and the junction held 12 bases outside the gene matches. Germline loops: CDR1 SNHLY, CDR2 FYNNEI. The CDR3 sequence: CASSNRLAGTGEQFF. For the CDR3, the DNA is TGTGCCAGCAGTAATCGTCTAGCGGGAACTGGAGAGCAGTTCTTC. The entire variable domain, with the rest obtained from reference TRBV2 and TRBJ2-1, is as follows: EPEVTQTPSHQVTQMGQEVILRCVPISNHLYFYWYRQILGQKVEFLVSFYNNEISEKSEIFDDQFSVERPDGSNFTLKIRSTKLEDSAMYFCASSNRLAGTGEQFFGPGTRLTVL.

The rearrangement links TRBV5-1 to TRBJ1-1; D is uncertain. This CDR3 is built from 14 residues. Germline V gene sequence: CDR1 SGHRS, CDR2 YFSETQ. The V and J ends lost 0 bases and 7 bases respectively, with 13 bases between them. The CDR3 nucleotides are TGCGCCAGCAGCTTGGGACCGGGAACAAGTGAAGCTTTCTTT. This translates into CASSLGPGTSEAFF.

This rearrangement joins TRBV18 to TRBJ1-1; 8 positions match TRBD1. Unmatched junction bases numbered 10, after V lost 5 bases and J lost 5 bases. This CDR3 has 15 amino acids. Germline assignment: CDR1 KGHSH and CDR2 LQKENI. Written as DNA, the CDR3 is TGTGCCAGCTCAAGCGGACAGGGAGGAGAAACTGAAGCTTTCTTT. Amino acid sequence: CASSSGQGGETEAFF.

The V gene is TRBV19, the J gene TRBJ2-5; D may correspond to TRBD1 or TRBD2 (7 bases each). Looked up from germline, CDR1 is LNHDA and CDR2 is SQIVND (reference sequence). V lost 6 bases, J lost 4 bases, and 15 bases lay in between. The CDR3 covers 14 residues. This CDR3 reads CASSIQGGAETQYF. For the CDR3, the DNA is TGTGCCAGTAGCATTCAGGGGGGGGCAGAGACCCAGTACTTC.

The CDR3 DNA reads as TGTGCCAGCAGTAATTGGACAGATAGCAATCAGCCCCAGCATTTT. Protein product: CASSNWTDSNQPQHF. This chain uses TRBV28 with TRBJ1-5, with D possibly TRBD1 on 6 matching bases. The V gene's germline CDR1 is MDHEN and CDR2 SYDVKM. This CDR3 is 15 amino acids long. Trimming took off 5 bases at V and 0 bases at J, with 11 bases between the two ends.

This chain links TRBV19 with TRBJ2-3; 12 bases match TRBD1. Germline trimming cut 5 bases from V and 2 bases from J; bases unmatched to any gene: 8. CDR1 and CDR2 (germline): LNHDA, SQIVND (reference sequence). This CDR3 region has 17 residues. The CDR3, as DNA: TGTGCCAGTAGTCTCTCACTGGGACAGGGGGCCACAGATACGCAGTATTTT. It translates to CASSLSLGQGATDTQYF. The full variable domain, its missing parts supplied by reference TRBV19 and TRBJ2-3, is DGGITQSPKYLFRKEGQNVTLSCEQNLNHDAMYWYRQDPGQGLRLIYYSQIVNDFQKGDIAEGYSVSREKKESFPLTVTSAQKNPTAFYLCASSLSLGQGATDTQYFGPGTRLTVL.

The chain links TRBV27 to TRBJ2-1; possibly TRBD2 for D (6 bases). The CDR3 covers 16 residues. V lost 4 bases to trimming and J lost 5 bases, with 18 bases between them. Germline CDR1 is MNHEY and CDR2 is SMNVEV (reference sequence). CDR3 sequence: CASSWMGRDWDNEQFF. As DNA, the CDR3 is TGTGCCAGCAGTTGGATGGGCCGGGACTGGGACAATGAGCAGTTCTTC.

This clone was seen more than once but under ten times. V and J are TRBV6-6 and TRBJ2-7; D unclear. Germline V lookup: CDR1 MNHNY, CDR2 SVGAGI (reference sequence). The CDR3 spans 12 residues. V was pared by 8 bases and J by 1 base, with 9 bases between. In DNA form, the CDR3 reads TGTGCCAGCGGTGAGATGTCCTACGAGCAGTACTTC. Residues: CASGEMSYEQYF.

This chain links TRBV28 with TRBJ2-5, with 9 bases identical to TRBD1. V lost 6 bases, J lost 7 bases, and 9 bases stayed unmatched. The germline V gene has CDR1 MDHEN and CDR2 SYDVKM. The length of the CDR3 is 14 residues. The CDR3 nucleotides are TGTGCCAGCAGGGGAACAGGGGGCAAGAGGACCCAGTACTTC. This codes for CASRGTGGKRTQYF.

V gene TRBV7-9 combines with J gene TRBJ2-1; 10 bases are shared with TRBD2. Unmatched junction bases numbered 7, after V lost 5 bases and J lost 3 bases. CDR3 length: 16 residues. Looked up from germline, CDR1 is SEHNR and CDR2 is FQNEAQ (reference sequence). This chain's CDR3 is CASSRGLAEIYNEQFF. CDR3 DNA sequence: TGTGCCAGCAGCCGAGGACTAGCGGAAATCTACAATGAGCAGTTCTTC. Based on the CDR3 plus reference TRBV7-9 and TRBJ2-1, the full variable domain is DTGVSQNPRHKITKRGQNVTFRCDPISEHNRLYWYRQTLGQGPEFLTYFQNEAQLEKSRLLSDRFSAERPKGSFSTLEIQRTEQGDSAMYLCASSRGLAEIYNEQFFGPGTRLTVL.

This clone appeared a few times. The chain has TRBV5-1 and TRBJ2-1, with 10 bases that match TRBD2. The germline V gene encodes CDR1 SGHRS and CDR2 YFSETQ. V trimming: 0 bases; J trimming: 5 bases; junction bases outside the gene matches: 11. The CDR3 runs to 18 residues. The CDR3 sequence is CASSLAVLAGADHNEQFF. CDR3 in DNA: TGCGCCAGCAGCTTGGCTGTCCTAGCGGGAGCCGACCACAATGAGCAGTTCTTC.

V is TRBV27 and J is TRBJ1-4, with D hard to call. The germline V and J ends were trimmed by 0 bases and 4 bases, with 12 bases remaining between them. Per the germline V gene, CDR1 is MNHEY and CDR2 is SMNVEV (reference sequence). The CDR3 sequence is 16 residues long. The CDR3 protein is CASSLSWRSLNEKLFF. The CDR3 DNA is TGTGCCAGCAGTTTATCCTGGAGGTCGCTTAATGAAAAACTGTTTTTT.

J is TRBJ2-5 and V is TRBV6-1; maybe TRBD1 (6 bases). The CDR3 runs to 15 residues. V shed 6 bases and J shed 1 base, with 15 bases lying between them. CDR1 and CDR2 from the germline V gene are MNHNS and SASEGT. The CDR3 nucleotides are TGTGCCAGCAGGATGGACAGCAGGCGCCAAGAGACCCAGTACTTC. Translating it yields CASRMDSRRQETQYF.

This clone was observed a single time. DNA for the CDR3: TGTGCCAGCAGCTCCGGAAGCGGGAGAAAAAGCTCCGAGCAGTACTTC. Translating it yields CASSSGSGRKSSEQYF. This chain joins TRBV7-9 and TRBJ2-5, with 8 bases aligning to TRBD2. The DNA end is more similar to TRBJ2-7, so the J call may be wrong. CDR1 and CDR2 (germline): SEHNR, FQNEAQ (reference sequence). The CDR3 length is 16 residues.

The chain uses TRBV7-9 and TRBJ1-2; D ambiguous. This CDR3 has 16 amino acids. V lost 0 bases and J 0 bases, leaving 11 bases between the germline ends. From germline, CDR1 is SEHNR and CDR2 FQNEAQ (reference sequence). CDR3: CASSLAPGTANYGYTF. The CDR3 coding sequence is TGTGCCAGCAGCTTAGCGCCCGGAACAGCTAACTATGGCTACACCTTC.

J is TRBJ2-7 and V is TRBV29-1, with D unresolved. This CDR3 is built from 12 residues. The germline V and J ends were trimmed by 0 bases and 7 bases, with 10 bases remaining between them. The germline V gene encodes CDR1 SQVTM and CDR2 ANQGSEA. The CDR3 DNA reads TGCAGCGTTGAAGATCTCGAGCTGGAGCAGTACTTC. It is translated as CSVEDLELEQYF.

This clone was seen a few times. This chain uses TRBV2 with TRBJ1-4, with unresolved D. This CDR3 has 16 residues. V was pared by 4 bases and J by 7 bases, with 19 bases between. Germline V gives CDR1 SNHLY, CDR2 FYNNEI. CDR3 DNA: TGTGCCAGCAGTGCCGGTAACAGCCAACGATTTGAAAAACTGTTTTTT. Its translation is CASSAGNSQRFEKLFF.

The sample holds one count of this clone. In DNA form, the CDR3 reads TGTGCCAGCAGCCCCGGCGGGAGTCTCTTCTACGAGCAGTACTTC. It specifies CASSPGGSLFYEQYF. The chain carries TRBV6-1 and TRBJ2-7, with TRBD2 matching 7 bases. In germline, CDR1 is MNHNS, CDR2 SASEGT. The CDR3 runs 15 residues. The ends lost 6 bases at V and 3 bases at J; junction bases unmatched: 11.

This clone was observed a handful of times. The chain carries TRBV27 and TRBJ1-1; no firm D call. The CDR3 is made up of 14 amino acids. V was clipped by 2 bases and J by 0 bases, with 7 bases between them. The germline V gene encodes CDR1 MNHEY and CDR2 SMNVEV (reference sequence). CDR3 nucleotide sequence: TGTGCCAGCAGTTTAACACACTTGAACACTGAAGCTTTCTTT. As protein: CASSLTHLNTEAFF.

CDR3 DNA: TGTGCCAGCAACGAGCGGGAGTCCCCAAGGGGCTACGAGCAGTACTTC. Residues: CASNERESPRGYEQYF. The gene calls are TRBV2 and TRBJ2-7; 8 nucleotides align to TRBD2. The CDR3 loop spans 16 amino acids. Germline CDR1 SNHLY, CDR2 FYNNEI. Germline trimming cut 7 bases from V and 3 bases from J; bases unmatched to any gene: 14.

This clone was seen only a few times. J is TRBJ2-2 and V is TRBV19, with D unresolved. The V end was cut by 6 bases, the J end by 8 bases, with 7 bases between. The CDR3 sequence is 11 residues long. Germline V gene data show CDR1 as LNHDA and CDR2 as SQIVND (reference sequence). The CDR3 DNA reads TGTGCCAGTAGCCAAAGAGGGGAGCTGTTTTTT. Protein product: CASSQRGELFF.

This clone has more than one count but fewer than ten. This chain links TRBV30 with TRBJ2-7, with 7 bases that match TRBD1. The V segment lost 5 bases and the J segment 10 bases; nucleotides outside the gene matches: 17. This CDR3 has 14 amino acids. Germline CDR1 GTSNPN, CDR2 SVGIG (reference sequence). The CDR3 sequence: CAWLVDRYGNQQYF. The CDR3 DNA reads TGTGCCTGGTTGGTGGACAGGTATGGTAATCAACAGTACTTC.

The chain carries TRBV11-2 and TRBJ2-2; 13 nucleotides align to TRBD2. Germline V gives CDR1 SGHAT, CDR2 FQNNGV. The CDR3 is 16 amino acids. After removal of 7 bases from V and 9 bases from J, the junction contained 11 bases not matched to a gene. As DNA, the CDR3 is TGTGCCAGCACCAACCTCGGACTAGCGGGAGTGAGGGAGCTGTTTTTT. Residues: CASTNLGLAGVRELFF.

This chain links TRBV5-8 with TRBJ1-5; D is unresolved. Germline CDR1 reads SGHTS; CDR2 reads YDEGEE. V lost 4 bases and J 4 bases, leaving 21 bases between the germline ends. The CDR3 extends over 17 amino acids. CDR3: CASSRERLSALNQPQHF. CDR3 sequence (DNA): TGTGCCAGCAGCCGGGAAAGATTATCTGCCCTTAATCAGCCCCAGCATTTT.

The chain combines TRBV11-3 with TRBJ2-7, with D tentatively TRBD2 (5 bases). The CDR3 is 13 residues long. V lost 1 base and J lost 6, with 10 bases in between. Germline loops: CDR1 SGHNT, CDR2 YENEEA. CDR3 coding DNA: TGTGCCAGCAGCTTAGGTACTAGGGCCGAGCAGTACTTC. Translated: CASSLGTRAEQYF.

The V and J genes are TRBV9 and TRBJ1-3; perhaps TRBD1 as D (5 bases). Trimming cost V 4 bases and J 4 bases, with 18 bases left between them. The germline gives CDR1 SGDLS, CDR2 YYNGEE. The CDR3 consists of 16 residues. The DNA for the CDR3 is TGTGCCAGCAGCACCCCTGGGGGGGGAGCGGGAAACACCATATATTTT. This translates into CASSTPGGGAGNTIYF.

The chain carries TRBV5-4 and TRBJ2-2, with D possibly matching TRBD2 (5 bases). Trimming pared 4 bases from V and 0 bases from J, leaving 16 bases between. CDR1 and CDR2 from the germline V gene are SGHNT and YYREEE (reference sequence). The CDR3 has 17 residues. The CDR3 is CASSRGGLAANTGELFF. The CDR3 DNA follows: TGTGCCAGCAGCCGGGGTGGGTTAGCAGCGAACACCGGGGAGCTGTTTTTT.

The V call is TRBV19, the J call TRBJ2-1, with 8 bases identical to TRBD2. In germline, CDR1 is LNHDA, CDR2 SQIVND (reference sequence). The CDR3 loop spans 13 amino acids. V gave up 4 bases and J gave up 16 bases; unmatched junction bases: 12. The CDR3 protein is CASSRGPGTSNFF. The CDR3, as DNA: TGTGCCAGTAGTAGGGGACCCGGGACTAGTAATTTCTTC.